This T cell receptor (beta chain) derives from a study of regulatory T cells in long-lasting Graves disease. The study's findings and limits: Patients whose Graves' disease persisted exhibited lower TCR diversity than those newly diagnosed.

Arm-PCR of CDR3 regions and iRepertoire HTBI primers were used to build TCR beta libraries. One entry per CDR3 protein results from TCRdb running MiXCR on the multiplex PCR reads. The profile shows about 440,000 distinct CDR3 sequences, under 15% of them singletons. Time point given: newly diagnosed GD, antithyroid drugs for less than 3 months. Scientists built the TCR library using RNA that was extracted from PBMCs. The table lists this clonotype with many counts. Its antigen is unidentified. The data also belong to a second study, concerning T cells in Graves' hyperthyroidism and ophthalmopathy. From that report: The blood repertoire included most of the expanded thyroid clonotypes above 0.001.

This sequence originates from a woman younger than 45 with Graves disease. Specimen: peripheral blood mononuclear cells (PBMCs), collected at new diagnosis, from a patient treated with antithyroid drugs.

The CDR3 protein is CASSLLSGRATGGELFF. CDR3 nucleotides: TGTGCCAGCAGTTTATTAAGCGGGAGGGCCACAGGCGGGGAGCTGTTTTTT. V gene TRBV28 combines with J gene TRBJ2-2, with 10 bases matching TRBD2. The CDR3 contains 17 residues. In germline, CDR1 is MDHEN, CDR2 SYDVKM. The V gene end was trimmed by 1 base and the J gene end by 7 bases; junction bases not matched to a gene: 9.